The rows below give T cell receptor beta chains drawn from one sample of a study of control samples from healthy donors and cancer patients. Sequencing used immunoSEQ multiplex PCR; TCRdb keeps in-frame clones, though not all of them. The data contain about 160,000 clones, approximately 90% of them singletons. The specimen was blood. Receptor source: a man between 25 and 39 years old in good health. The CDR3 runs from the conserved cysteine through the conserved F or W. Fields, in order: D gene, CDR3 length, J gene, V gene, clone size, CDR3 protein, CDR3 DNA. A D gene is named only where the DNA matches it firmly. Some rows have no size entry. The others give once, few or many, or a class for an expanded clone.

NA 16 TRBJ1-1 TRBV6-5 NA CASSYSIQPSNTEAFF TGTGCCAGCAGTTACTCGATTCAGCCCTCAAACACTGAAGCTTTCTTT
NA 14 TRBJ2-7 TRBV6-5 NA CASSLDWSSYEQYF TGTGCCAGCAGTCTAGACTGGAGCTCCTACGAGCAGTACTTC
NA 15 TRBJ2-1 TRBV19 NA CASRFGQSSYNEQFF TGTGCCAGTAGGTTCGGGCAAAGCTCCTACAATGAGCAGTTCTTC
NA 17 TRBJ2-1 TRBV11-2 NA CASSLYLRRTSDNEQFF TGTGCCAGCAGCTTATACCTCCGGCGAACCTCGGACAATGAGCAGTTCTTC
NA 15 TRBJ2-3 TRBV5-1 NA CASSLGRAKGDTQYF TGCGCCAGCAGCTTGGGGAGGGCCAAAGGAGATACGCAGTATTTT
TRBD1 15 TRBJ1-1 TRBV3-1/TRBV3-2 NA CASSRGDRLVTEAFF TGTGCCAGCAGCCGAGGGGACAGGTTGGTGACTGAAGCTTTCTTT
NA 13 TRBJ2-7 TRBV5-1 NA CASSSYGSYEQYF TGCGCCAGCAGCTCTTACGGTTCCTACGAGCAGTACTTC
NA 15 TRBJ2-1 TRBV28 NA CASSSPSGLGNEQFF TGTGCCAGCAGCTCCCCCAGCGGGCTGGGCAATGAGCAGTTCTTC
NA 11 TRBJ2-1 TRBV28 NA CASSFWNEQFF TGTGCCAGCAGTTTTTGGAATGAGCAGTTCTTC
TRBD1 14 TRBJ2-1 TRBV5-4 NA CASSSGTGTNEQFF TGTGCCAGCAGTTCCGGGACAGGGACCAATGAGCAGTTCTTC
NA 13 TRBJ2-1 TRBV3-1/TRBV3-2 once CASSQEPGTPQFF TGTGCCAGCAGCCAAGAGCCCGGGACACCGCAGTTCTTC
NA 16 TRBJ2-6 TRBV28 NA CASSLWEAGRANVLTF TGTGCCAGCAGTTTATGGGAGGCAGGCCGCGCCAACGTCCTGACTTTC
NA 14 TRBJ2-7 TRBV11-2 NA CASCNSDKNYEQYF TGTGCCAGCTGTAACTCGGATAAGAACTACGAGCAGTACTTC
NA 11 TRBJ2-5 TRBV18 NA CASSPKETQYF TGTGCCAGCTCACCCAAAGAGACCCAGTACTTC
TRBD1 13 TRBJ1-5 TRBV5-4 NA CASSWDRDQPQHF TGTGCCAGCAGCTGGGACAGGGATCAGCCCCAGCATTTT
TRBD1 15 TRBJ2-3 TRBV19 NA CASSIDGTGTDTQYF TGTGCCAGTAGTATAGATGGGACAGGGACAGATACGCAGTATTTT
NA 14 TRBJ1-1 TRBV7-2 NA CASRTFGGNTEAFF TGTGCCAGCAGGACCTTCGGCGGGAACACTGAAGCTTTCTTT
TRBD2 16 TRBJ2-7 TRBV7-9 NA CASSPPLAGGSYEQYF TGTGCCAGCAGTCCTCCACTAGCGGGAGGCTCCTACGAGCAGTACTTC
NA 13 TRBJ2-5 TRBV5-1 NA CASSLEAPETQYF TGCGCCAGCAGCTTGGAGGCCCCGGAGACCCAGTACTTC
NA 19 TRBJ1-5 TRBV7-3 NA CASSLREGIPPLSNQPQHF TGTGCCAGCAGCTTAAGGGAGGGGATACCACCACTTAGCAATCAGCCCCAGCATTTT
TRBD1 14 TRBJ2-7 TRBV29-1 NA CSVATGAGLYEQYF TGCAGCGTTGCGACAGGGGCCGGGCTCTACGAGCAGTACTTC
NA 19 TRBJ1-5 TRBV6-2/TRBV6-3 NA CASSYYLKRGQTGNQPQHF TGTGCCAGCAGTTACTACCTCAAACGCGGACAGACAGGCAATCAGCCCCAGCATTTT
TRBD2 16 TRBJ2-5 TRBV27 NA CASSYTGTSFAETQYF TGTGCCAGCAGTTATACCGGGACTAGCTTTGCGGAGACCCAGTACTTC
NA 12 TRBJ1-4 TRBV5-5 NA CASSFEREKLFF TGTGCCAGCAGCTTTGAACGCGAAAAACTGTTTTTT
NA 16 TRBJ2-7 TRBV7-6 NA CASSPTGGSSAYEQYF TGTGCCAGCAGCCCTACCGGGGGCAGCTCAGCTTACGAGCAGTACTTC
TRBD1 17 TRBJ1-3 TRBV5-5 NA CASSIDRGLYSGNTIYF TGTGCCAGCAGCATCGACAGGGGGCTCTACTCTGGAAACACCATATATTTT
NA 14 TRBJ1-1 TRBV15 NA CATSRDFGEMKAFF TGTGCCACCAGCAGAGATTTCGGGGAGATGAAAGCTTTCTTT
NA 17 TRBJ2-7 TRBV6-2/TRBV6-3 NA CASSPFGDREGSYEQYF TGTGCCAGCAGCCCCTTTGGAGACAGGGAGGGAAGCTACGAGCAGTACTTC
NA 16 TRBJ1-3 TRBV6-5 NA CASSYSNVGRGNTIYF TGTGCCAGCAGTTACTCGAACGTGGGCAGGGGTAACACCATATATTTT
NA 14 TRBJ1-2 TRBV6-2/TRBV6-3 NA CASSLTGRQRGYTF TGTGCCAGCAGTTTGACCGGACGGCAGCGGGGCTACACCTTC
NA 15 TRBJ1-1 TRBV5-1 NA CASSPWGDANTEAFF TGCGCCAGCAGCCCGTGGGGGGACGCGAACACTGAAGCTTTCTTT
NA 15 TRBJ1-1 TRBV11-3 NA CASSLGAGRATEAFF TGTGCCAGCAGCTTAGGGGCAGGGCGGGCCACTGAAGCTTTCTTT
NA 16 TRBJ2-1 TRBV6-5 NA CASSFVGNSLDNEQFF TGTGCCAGCAGTTTCGTAGGCAACAGTCTAGACAATGAGCAGTTCTTC
NA 13 TRBJ1-5 TRBV28 NA CASSLYLGQPQHF TGTGCCAGCAGTTTATATCTCGGTCAGCCCCAGCATTTT
TRBD1 15 TRBJ2-5 TRBV19 NA CASSITGGGQETQYF TGTGCCAGTAGTATAACAGGGGGAGGCCAAGAGACCCAGTACTTC
NA 13 TRBJ1-2 TRBV30 NA CAWSRDPGYGYTF TGTGCCTGGAGTAGGGACCCAGGATATGGCTACACCTTC
NA 12 TRBJ1-2 TRBV12-3/TRBV12-4 NA CASSSWPVGYTF TGTGCCAGCAGTTCGTGGCCAGTAGGCTACACCTTC
NA 14 TRBJ2-2 TRBV2 NA CASSVWGNTGELFF TGTGCCAGCAGTGTATGGGGGAACACCGGGGAGCTGTTTTTT
NA 15 TRBJ2-5 TRBV28 NA CASSSLRGHQETQYF TGTGCCAGCAGTTCCCTCAGGGGTCATCAAGAGACCCAGTACTTC
NA 13 TRBJ2-7 TRBV2 few CASSEAAPAEQYF TGTGCCAGCAGTGAAGCGGCCCCCGCAGAGCAGTACTTC
NA 15 TRBJ1-1 TRBV21-1 once CASSLRDWSLSEAFF TGTGCCAGCAGCCTTAGGGACTGGAGCTTGTCTGAAGCTTTCTTT
NA 12 TRBJ2-2 TRBV5-6 NA CASSRSTGELFF TGTGCCAGCAGCCGTAGCACCGGGGAGCTGTTTTTT
NA 14 TRBJ1-1 TRBV10-3 NA CAISKDNMNTEAFF TGTGCCATCAGTAAGGACAATATGAACACTGAAGCTTTCTTT
TRBD1 15 TRBJ1-5 TRBV6-5 NA CASSPRDSLNQPQHF TGTGCCAGCAGCCCAAGGGACAGCCTCAATCAGCCCCAGCATTTT
NA 13 TRBJ1-2 TRBV2 once CASSENRQYGYTF TGTGCCAGCAGTGAAAATCGGCAGTATGGCTACACCTTC
TRBD1 16 TRBJ1-6 TRBV18 NA CASSPQGTADNSPLHF TGTGCCAGCTCACCACAAGGGACAGCGGATAATTCACCCCTCCACTTT
NA 12 TRBJ2-3 TRBV19 once CASKARTDTQYF TGTGCCAGTAAAGCGAGGACAGATACGCAGTATTTT
NA 15 TRBJ2-2 TRBV7-9 NA CASSSRAYFTGELFF TGTGCCAGCAGCTCCCGCGCTTATTTCACCGGGGAGCTGTTTTTT
TRBD1 15 TRBJ2-7 TRBV5-8 NA CASSVGQGVSYEQYF TGTGCCAGCAGCGTGGGACAGGGGGTATCCTACGAGCAGTACTTC
NA 12 TRBJ1-1 TRBV3-1/TRBV3-2 NA CASSLRDSTAFF TGTGCCAGCAGCCTCCGGGACTCGACGGCTTTCTTT
TRBD2 17 TRBJ2-1 TRBV5-6 NA CASSLASGLAGADEQFF TGTGCCAGCAGCTTGGCCTCGGGACTAGCGGGAGCGGATGAGCAGTTCTTC
TRBD1 15 TRBJ2-7 TRBV12-5 NA CASGPRDRGTGEQYF TGTGCTAGTGGTCCCCGGGACAGGGGAACGGGAGAGCAGTACTTC
TRBD1 17 TRBJ1-2 TRBV5-1 NA CASSLPRGREGSYGYTF TGCGCCAGCAGCTTGCCGAGGGGGCGCGAGGGGAGCTATGGCTACACCTTC
TRBD1 18 TRBJ1-2 TRBV7-9 NA CASSALRDRGKIPYGYTF TGTGCCAGCAGCGCACTCCGGGACAGGGGAAAAATTCCCTATGGCTACACCTTC
NA 14 TRBJ1-1 TRBV7-2 NA CASSLFQGNIEAFF TGTGCCAGCAGCTTGTTTCAGGGCAACATTGAAGCTTTCTTT
NA 13 TRBJ2-2 TRBV7-3 NA CASSLSNTGELFF TGTGCCAGCAGCTTATCAAACACCGGGGAGCTGTTTTTT
NA 13 TRBJ2-4 TRBV28 NA CASATLAKNIQYF TGTGCCAGCGCCACGCTAGCCAAAAACATTCAGTACTTC
NA 13 TRBJ2-2 TRBV10-3 few CAVRFTDAGELFF TGTGCCGTCCGATTCACAGACGCCGGGGAGCTGTTTTTT
NA 15 TRBJ1-5 TRBV6-5 NA CASRGQRVDNQPQHF TGTGCCAGCAGAGGCCAGAGGGTGGACAATCAGCCCCAGCATTTT
NA 12 TRBJ1-1 TRBV28 few CASSLGHTEAFF TGTGCCAGCAGTTTGGGCCACACTGAAGCTTTCTTT